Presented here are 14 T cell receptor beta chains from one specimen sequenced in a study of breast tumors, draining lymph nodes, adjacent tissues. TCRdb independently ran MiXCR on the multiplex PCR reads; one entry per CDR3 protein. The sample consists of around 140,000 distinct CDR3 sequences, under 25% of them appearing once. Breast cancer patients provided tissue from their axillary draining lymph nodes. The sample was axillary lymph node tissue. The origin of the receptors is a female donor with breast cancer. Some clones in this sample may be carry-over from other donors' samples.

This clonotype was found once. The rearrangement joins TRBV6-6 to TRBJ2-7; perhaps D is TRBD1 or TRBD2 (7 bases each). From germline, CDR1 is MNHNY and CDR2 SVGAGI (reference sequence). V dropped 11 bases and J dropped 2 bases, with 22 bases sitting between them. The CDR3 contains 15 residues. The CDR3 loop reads CAPAWGRGLTYEQYF. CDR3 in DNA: TGTGCCCCCGCCTGGGGGAGGGGGCTCACCTACGAGCAGTACTTC.

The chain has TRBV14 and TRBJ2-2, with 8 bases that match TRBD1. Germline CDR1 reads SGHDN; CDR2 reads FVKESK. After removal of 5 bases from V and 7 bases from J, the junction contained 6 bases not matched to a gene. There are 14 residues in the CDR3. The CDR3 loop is CASSKGQAVGELFF. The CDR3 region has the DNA TGTGCCAGCAGCAAGGGACAGGCGGTCGGGGAGCTGTTTTTT.

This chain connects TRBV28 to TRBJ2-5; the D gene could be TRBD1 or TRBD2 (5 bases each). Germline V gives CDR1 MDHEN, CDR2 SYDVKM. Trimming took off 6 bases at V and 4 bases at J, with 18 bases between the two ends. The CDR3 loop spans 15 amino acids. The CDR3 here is CASSRSSPGGETQYF. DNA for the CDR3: TGTGCCAGCAGCCGCAGCAGCCCTGGGGGAGAGACCCAGTACTTC.

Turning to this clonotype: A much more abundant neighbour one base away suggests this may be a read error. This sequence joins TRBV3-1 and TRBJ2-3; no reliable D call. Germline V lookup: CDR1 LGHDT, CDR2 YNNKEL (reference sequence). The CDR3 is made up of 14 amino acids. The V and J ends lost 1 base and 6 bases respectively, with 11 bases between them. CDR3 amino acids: CASSQGLRFDTQYF. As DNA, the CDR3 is TGTGCCAGCAGCCAAGGGCTGAGATTTGATACGCAGTATTTT.

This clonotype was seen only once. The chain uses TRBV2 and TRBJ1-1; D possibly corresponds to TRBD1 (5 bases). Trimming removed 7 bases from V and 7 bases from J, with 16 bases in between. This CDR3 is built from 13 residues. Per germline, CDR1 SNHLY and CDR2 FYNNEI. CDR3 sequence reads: CASIDGGSGEAFF. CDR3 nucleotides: TGTGCCAGCATTGACGGGGGGAGCGGTGAAGCTTTCTTT. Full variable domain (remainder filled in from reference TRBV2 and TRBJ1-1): EPEVTQTPSHQVTQMGQEVILRCVPISNHLYFYWYRQILGQKVEFLVSFYNNEISEKSEIFDDQFSVERPDGSNFTLKIRSTKLEDSAMYFCASIDGGSGEAFFGQGTRLTVV.

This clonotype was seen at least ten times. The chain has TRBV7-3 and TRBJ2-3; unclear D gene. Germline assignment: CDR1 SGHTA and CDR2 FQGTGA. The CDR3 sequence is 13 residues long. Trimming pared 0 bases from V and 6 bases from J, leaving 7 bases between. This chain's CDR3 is CASSLTGWDTQYF. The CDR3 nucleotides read TGTGCCAGCAGCTTAACAGGCTGGGATACGCAGTATTTT.

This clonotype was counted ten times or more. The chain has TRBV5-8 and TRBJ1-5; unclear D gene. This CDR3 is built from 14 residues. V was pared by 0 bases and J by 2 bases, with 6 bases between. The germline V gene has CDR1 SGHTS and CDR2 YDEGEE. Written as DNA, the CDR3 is TGTGCCAGCAGCTTGGACCTGGGCAATCAGCCCCAGCATTTT. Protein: CASSLDLGNQPQHF.

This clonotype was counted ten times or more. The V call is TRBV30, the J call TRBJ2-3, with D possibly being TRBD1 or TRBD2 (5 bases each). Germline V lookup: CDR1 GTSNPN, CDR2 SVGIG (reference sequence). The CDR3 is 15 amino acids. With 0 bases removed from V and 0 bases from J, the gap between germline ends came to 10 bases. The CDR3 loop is CAWSVGAGSTDTQYF. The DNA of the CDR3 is TGTGCCTGGAGTGTAGGGGCGGGCAGCACAGATACGCAGTATTTT.

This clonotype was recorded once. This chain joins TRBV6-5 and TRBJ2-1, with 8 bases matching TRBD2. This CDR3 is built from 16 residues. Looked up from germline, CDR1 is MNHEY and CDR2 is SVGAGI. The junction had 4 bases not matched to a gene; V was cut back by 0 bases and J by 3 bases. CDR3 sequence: CASSYSATSVYNEQFF. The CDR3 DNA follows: TGTGCCAGCAGTTACTCGGCGACTAGCGTCTACAATGAGCAGTTCTTC.

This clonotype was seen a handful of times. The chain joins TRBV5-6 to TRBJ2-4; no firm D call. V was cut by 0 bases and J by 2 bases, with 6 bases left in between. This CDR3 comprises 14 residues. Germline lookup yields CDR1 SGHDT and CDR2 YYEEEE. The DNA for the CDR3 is TGTGCCAGCAGCTTGGTCCTAACCAAAAACATTCAGTACTTC. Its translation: CASSLVLTKNIQYF.

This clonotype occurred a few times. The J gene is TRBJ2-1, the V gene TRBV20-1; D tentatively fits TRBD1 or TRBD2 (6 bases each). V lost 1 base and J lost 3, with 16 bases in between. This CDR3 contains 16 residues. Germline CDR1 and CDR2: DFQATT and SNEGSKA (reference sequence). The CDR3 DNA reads TGCAGTGCTAGAGGGAGGGGGGACTCAGTCTACAATGAGCAGTTCTTC. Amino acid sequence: CSARGRGDSVYNEQFF.

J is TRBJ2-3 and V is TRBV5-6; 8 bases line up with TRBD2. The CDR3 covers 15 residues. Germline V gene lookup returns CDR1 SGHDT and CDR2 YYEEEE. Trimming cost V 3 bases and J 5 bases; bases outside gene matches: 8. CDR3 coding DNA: TGTGCCAGCAGCTCCGGGGGGGGAGGGGGAGATACGCAGTATTTT. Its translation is CASSSGGGGGDTQYF.

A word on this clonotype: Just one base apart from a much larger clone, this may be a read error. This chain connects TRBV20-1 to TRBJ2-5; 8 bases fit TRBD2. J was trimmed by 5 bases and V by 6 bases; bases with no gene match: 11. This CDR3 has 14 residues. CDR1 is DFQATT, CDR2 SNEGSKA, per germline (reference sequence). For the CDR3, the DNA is TGCAGTGCCTCCTTCGGGGGGGCTGGGGAGACCCAGTACTTC. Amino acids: CSASFGGAGETQYF.

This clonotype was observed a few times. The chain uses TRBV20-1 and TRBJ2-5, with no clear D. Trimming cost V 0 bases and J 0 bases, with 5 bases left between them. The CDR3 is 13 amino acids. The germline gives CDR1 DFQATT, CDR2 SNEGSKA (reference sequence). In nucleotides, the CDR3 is TGCAGTGCTAGAGAGACAAACCAAGAGACCCAGTACTTC. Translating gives CSARETNQETQYF.